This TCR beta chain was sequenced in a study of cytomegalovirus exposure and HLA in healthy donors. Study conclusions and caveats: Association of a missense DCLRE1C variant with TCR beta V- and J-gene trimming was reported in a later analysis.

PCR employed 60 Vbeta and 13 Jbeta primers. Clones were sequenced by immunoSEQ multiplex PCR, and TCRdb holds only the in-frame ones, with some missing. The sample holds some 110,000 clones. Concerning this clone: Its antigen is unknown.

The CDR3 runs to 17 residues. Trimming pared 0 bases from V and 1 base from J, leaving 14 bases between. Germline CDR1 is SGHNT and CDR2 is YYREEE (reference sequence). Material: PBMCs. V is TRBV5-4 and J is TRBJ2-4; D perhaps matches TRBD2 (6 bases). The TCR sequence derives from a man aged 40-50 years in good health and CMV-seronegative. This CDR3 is CASSLEGREAAKNIQYF. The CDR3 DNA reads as TGTGCCAGCAGCTTGGAAGGCAGGGAGGCTGCCAAAAACATTCAGTACTTC.